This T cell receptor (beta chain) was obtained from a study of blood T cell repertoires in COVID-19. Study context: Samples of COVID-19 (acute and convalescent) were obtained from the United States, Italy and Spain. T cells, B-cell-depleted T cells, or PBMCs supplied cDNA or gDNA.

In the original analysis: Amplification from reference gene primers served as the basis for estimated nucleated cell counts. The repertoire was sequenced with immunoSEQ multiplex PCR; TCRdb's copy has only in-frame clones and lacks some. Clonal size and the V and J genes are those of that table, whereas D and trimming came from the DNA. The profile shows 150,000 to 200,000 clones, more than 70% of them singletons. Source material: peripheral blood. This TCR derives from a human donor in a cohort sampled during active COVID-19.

This CDR3 is CASSSTGGRAFGNTIYF. The CDR3 nucleotides read TGTGCCAGCAGCTCCACAGGGGGCAGGGCGTTCGGAAACACCATATATTTT. The chain is built from TRBV7-2 and TRBJ1-3, with TRBD1 matching over 9 bases. Germline-derived CDR1 and CDR2 are SGHTA and FQGNSA. J lost 4 bases, V lost 4 bases, and 11 bases had no gene match. The CDR3 length is 17 residues.